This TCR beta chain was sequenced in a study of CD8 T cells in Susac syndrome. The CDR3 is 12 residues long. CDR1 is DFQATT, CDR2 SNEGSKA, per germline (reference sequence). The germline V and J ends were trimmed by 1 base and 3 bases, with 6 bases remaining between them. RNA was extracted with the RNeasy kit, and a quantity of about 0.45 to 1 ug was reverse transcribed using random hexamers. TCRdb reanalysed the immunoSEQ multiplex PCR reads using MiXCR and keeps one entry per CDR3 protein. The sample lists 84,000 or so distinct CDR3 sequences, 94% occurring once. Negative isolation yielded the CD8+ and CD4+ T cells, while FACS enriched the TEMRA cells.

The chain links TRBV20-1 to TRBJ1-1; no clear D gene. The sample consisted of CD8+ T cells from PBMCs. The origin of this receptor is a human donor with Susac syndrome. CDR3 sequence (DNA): TGCAGTGCTAGAGTTGGGGACACTGAAGCTTTCTTT. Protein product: CSARVGDTEAFF.